These T cell receptor beta chains were read from a single sample in a study of identical twins. A single record per CDR3 protein comes from TCRdb applying MiXCR to the 5' RACE reads. The table has around 200,000 distinct CDR3 sequences, less than 10% seen once. Sequences were obtained from memory (CD45RO+) T cells sorted from blood. These receptors were taken from a woman aged 18-30 years in good health. The CDR3 runs from the conserved cysteine through the conserved F or W. D genes are given only for firm matches. Expanded clones are given a class, and other clones once, few, many or no size at all.

v_gene: TRBV4-3
abundance: -
d_gene: TRBD1
j_gene: TRBJ2-7
CDR3aa: CASSLHPRQGIYEQYF
CDR3nt: TGCGCCAGCAGCCTACATCCGCGACAGGGTATCTACGAGCAGTACTTC

v_gene: TRBV20-1
abundance: few
d_gene: -
j_gene: TRBJ1-5
CDR3aa: CSARDARGNQPQHF
CDR3nt: TGCAGTGCTAGAGATGCTAGAGGGAATCAGCCCCAGCATTTT

v_gene: TRBV4-1
abundance: -
d_gene: -
j_gene: TRBJ2-7
CDR3aa: CASSQVFSGGGEQYF
CDR3nt: TGCGCCAGCAGCCAAGTTTTCTCCGGGGGCGGCGAGCAGTACTTC

v_gene: TRBV19
abundance: few
d_gene: -
j_gene: TRBJ2-7
CDR3aa: CASSAVSGATYEQYF
CDR3nt: TGTGCCAGTAGTGCGGTCAGCGGAGCAACCTACGAGCAGTACTTC

v_gene: TRBV20-1
abundance: -
d_gene: -
j_gene: TRBJ1-2
CDR3aa: CSADGGRTVYGYTF
CDR3nt: TGCAGTGCCGATGGGGGGAGGACAGTCTATGGCTACACCTTC

v_gene: TRBV6-2/TRBV6-3
abundance: few
d_gene: -
j_gene: TRBJ1-2
CDR3aa: CASSLSIGGYTF
CDR3nt: TGTGCCAGCAGTTTATCGATCGGAGGCTACACCTTC

v_gene: TRBV12-3/TRBV12-4
abundance: many
d_gene: -
j_gene: TRBJ1-2
CDR3aa: CASSPQGFGYGYTF
CDR3nt: TGTGCCAGCAGCCCCCAGGGGTTCGGCTATGGCTACACCTTC

v_gene: TRBV12-3/TRBV12-4
abundance: many
d_gene: -
j_gene: TRBJ1-5
CDR3aa: CASSSSSGGNQPQHF
CDR3nt: TGTGCCAGCAGTTCCTCTTCGGGGGGCAATCAGCCCCAGCATTTT

v_gene: TRBV7-8
abundance: few
d_gene: -
j_gene: TRBJ2-2
CDR3aa: CASSRRPQNTGELFF
CDR3nt: TGTGCCAGCAGCCGAAGGCCCCAGAACACCGGGGAGCTGTTTTTT

v_gene: TRBV10-3
abundance: -
d_gene: -
j_gene: TRBJ2-3
CDR3aa: CAISGRSNKTNSYTDTQYF
CDR3nt: TGTGCCATCAGTGGCCGTAGTAATAAGACTAATAGTTACACAGATACGCAGTATTTT

v_gene: TRBV27
abundance: few
d_gene: -
j_gene: TRBJ2-7
CDR3aa: CASSPSGAQRSYEQYF
CDR3nt: TGTGCCAGCAGTCCCTCGGGAGCGCAAAGGTCCTACGAGCAGTACTTC

v_gene: TRBV5-1
abundance: many
d_gene: -
j_gene: TRBJ1-1
CDR3aa: CASSPIGGMNTEAFF
CDR3nt: TGCGCCAGCAGCCCTATCGGGGGGATGAACACTGAAGCTTTCTTT

v_gene: TRBV4-1
abundance: few
d_gene: -
j_gene: TRBJ2-3
CDR3aa: CASSHEYTQYF
CDR3nt: TGCGCCAGCAGCCACGAGTATACGCAGTATTTT

v_gene: TRBV14
abundance: -
d_gene: -
j_gene: TRBJ1-2
CDR3aa: CASSQVPDRTYTF
CDR3nt: TGTGCCAGCAGCCAAGTACCAGACAGAACCTACACCTTC

v_gene: TRBV7-8
abundance: many
d_gene: TRBD1
j_gene: TRBJ1-1
CDR3aa: CASNFNRGSTEAFF
CDR3nt: TGTGCCAGCAACTTCAACAGGGGTAGCACTGAAGCTTTCTTT

v_gene: TRBV27
abundance: -
d_gene: TRBD2
j_gene: TRBJ2-3
CDR3aa: CASSLRTSGSGTQYF
CDR3nt: TGTGCCAGCAGTTTACGGACTAGCGGCAGCGGTACGCAGTATTTT

v_gene: TRBV6-2/TRBV6-3
abundance: few
d_gene: TRBD1
j_gene: TRBJ2-7
CDR3aa: CASSPHRGYRDEQYF
CDR3nt: TGTGCCAGCAGTCCCCACAGGGGTTACAGGGACGAGCAGTACTTC

v_gene: TRBV6-1
abundance: few
d_gene: TRBD1
j_gene: TRBJ1-4
CDR3aa: CASSEAKGQEGEKLFF
CDR3nt: TGTGCCAGCAGTGAAGCGAAGGGACAGGAAGGTGAAAAACTGTTTTTT

v_gene: TRBV20-1
abundance: -
d_gene: -
j_gene: TRBJ2-5
CDR3aa: CSARDPATQETQYF
CDR3nt: TGCAGTGCTAGAGATCCGGCAACTCAAGAGACCCAGTACTTC

v_gene: TRBV13
abundance: few
d_gene: -
j_gene: TRBJ2-2
CDR3aa: CASSYGEADTGELFF
CDR3nt: TGTGCCAGCAGCTACGGGGAGGCGGACACCGGGGAGCTGTTTTTT